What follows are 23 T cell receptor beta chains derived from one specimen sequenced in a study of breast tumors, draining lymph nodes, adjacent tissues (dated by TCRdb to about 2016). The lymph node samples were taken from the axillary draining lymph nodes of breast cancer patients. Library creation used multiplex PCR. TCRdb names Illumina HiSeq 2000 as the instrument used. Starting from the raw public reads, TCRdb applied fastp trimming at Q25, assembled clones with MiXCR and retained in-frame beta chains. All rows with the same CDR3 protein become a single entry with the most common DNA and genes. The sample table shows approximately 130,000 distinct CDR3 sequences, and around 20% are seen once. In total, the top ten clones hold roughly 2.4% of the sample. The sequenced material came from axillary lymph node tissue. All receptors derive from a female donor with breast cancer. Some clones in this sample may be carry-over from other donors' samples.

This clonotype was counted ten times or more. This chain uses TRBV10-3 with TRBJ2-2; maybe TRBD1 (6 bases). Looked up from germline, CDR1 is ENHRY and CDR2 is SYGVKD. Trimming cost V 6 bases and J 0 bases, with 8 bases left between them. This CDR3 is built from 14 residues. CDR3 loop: CAISGQPNTGELFF. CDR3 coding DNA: TGTGCCATCAGCGGACAGCCGAACACCGGGGAGCTGTTTTTT.

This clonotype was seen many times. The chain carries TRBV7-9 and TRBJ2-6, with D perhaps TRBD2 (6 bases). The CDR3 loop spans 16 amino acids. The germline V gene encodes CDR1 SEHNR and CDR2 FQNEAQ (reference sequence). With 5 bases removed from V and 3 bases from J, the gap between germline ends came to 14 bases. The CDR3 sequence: CASSPDGGNGANVLTF. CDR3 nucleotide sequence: TGTGCCAGCAGCCCCGACGGAGGGAATGGGGCCAACGTCCTGACTTTC.

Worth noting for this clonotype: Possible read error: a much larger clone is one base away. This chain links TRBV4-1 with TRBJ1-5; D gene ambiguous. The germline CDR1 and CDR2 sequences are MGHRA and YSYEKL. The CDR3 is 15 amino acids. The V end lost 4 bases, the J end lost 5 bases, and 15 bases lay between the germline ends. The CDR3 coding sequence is TGCGCCAGCAGCCGCCAGGCAAGTGTGGATCAGCCCCAGCATTTT. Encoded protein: CASSRQASVDQPQHF.

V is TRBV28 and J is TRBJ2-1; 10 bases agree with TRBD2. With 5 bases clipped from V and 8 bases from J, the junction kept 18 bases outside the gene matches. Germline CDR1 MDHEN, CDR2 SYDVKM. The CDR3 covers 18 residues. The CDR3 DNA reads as TGTGCCAGCAGTACGCATTTCGGGGCTAGCGGGAGTGGCTATGAGCAGTTCTTC. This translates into CASSTHFGASGSGYEQFF.

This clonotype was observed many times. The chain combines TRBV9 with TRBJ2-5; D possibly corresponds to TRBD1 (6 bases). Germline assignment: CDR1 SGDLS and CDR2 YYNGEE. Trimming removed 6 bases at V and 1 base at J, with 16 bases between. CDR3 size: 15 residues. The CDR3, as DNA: TGTGCCAGCACCCCCCAAGGGGACACCCAAGAGACCCAGTACTTC. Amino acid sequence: CASTPQGDTQETQYF.

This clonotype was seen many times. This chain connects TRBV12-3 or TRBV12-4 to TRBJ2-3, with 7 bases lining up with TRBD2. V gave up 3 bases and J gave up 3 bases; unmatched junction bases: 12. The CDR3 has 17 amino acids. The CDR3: CASSFRLIAGPTDTQYF. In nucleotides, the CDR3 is TGTGCCAGCAGTTTCAGGTTAATAGCGGGCCCAACAGATACGCAGTATTTT.

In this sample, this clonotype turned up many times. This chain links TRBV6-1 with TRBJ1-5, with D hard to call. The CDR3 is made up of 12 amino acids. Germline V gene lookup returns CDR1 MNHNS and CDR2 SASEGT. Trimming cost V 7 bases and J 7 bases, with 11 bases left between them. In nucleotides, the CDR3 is TGTGCCAGCACCTTATCGGGGCAGCCCCAGCATTTT. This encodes CASTLSGQPQHF.

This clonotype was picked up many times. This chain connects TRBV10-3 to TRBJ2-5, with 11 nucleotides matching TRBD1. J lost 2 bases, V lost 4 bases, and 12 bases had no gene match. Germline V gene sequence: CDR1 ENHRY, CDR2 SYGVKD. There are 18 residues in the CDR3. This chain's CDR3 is CAISGGQGAVNQQETQYF. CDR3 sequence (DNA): TGTGCCATCAGTGGTGGACAGGGGGCCGTAAACCAACAAGAGACCCAGTACTTC.

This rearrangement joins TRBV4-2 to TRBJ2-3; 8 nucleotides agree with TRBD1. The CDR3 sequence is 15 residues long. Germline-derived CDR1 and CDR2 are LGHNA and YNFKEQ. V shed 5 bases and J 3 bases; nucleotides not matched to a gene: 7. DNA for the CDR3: TGTGCCAGCAGCTTGAGACAGGGGCCGACAGATACGCAGTATTTT. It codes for CASSLRQGPTDTQYF.

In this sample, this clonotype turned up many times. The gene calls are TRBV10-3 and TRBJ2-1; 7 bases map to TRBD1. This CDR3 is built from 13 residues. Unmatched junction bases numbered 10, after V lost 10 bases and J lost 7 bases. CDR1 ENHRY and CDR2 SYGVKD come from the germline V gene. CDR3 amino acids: CATRDREGNEQFF. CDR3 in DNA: TGTGCCACCAGAGACAGGGAAGGGAATGAGCAGTTCTTC.

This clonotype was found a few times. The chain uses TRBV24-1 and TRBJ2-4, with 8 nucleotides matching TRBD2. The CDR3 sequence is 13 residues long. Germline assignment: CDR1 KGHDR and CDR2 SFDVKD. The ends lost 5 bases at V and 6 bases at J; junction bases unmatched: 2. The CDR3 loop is CATSGTSGNIQYF. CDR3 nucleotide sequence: TGTGCCACCAGTGGAACTAGCGGAAACATTCAGTACTTC.

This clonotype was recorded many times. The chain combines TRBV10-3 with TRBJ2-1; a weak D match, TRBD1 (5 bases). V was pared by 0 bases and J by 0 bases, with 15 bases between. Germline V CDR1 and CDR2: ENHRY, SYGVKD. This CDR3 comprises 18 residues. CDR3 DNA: TGTGCCATCAGTGAGTCGACGAGGCAGGGAAGCTCCTACAATGAGCAGTTCTTC. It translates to CAISESTRQGSSYNEQFF.

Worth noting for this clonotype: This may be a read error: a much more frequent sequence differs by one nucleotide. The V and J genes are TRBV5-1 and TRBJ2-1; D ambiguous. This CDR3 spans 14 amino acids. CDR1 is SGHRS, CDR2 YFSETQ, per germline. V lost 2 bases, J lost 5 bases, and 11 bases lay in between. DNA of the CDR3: TGCGCCAGCAGCTTTCGGGCAGGTGACAATGAGCAGTTCTTC. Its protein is CASSFRAGDNEQFF.

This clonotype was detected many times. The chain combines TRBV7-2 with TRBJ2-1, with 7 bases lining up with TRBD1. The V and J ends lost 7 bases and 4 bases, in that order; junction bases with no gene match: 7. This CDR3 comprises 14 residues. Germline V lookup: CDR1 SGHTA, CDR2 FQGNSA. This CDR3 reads CASNRDRQYNEQFF. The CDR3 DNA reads TGTGCCAGCAATCGGGACAGACAATACAATGAGCAGTTCTTC.

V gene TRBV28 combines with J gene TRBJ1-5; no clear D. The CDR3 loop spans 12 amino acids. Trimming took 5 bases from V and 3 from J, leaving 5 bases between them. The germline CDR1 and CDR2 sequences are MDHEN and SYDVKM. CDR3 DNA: TGTGCCAGCAGTGTGAACAATCAGCCCCAGCATTTT. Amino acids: CASSVNNQPQHF.

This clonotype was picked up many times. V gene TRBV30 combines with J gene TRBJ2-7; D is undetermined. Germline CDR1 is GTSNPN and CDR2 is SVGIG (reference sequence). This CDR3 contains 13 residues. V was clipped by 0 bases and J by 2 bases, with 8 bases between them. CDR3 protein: CAWSVGQPYEQYF. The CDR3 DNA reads TGTGCCTGGAGTGTGGGCCAGCCCTACGAGCAGTACTTC.

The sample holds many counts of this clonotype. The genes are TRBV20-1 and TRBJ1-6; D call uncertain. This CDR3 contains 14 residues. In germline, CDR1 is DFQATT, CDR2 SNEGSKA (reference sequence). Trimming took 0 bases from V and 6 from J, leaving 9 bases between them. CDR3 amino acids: CSARDGRTNSPLHF. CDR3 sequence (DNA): TGCAGTGCTAGAGATGGGCGAACTAATTCACCCCTCCACTTT.

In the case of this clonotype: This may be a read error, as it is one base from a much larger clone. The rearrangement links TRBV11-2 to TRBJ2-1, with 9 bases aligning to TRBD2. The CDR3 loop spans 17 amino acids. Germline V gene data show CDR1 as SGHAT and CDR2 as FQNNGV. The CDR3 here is CASSFLLGLAGDDEQLF. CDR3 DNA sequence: TGTGCCAGCAGCTTTCTTTTGGGACTAGCCGGTGACGATGAGCAGCTCTTC.

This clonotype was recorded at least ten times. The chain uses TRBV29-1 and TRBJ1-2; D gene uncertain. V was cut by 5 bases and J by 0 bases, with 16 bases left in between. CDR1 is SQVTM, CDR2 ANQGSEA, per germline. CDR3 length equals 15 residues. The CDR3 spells CSVSRSSPSNYGYTF. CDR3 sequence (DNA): TGCAGCGTTTCTCGGTCCTCCCCCTCTAACTATGGCTACACCTTC.

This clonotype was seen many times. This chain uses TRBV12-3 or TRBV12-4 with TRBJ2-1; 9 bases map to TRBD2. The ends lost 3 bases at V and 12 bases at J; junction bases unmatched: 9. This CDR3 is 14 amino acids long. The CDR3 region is CASSFWASGVGQFF. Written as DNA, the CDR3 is TGTGCCAGCAGTTTCTGGGCTAGCGGGGTCGGGCAGTTCTTC.

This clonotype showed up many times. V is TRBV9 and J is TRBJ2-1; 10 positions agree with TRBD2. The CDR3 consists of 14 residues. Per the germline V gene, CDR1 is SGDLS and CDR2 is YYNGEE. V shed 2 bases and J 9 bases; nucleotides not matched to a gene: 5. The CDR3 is CASSVTAGGGEQFF. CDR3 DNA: TGTGCCAGCAGCGTTACAGCGGGAGGGGGTGAGCAGTTCTTC.

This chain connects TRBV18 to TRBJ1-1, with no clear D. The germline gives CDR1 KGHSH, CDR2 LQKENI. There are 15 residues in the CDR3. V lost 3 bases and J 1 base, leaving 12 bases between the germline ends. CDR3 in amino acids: CASSPISLGNTEAFF. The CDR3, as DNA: TGTGCCAGCTCACCCATCAGCCTGGGGAACACTGAAGCTTTCTTT.

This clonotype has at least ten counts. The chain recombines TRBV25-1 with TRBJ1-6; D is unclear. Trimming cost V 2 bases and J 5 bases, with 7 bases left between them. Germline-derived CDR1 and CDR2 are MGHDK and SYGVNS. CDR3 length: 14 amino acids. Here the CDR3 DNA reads TGTGCCAGCAGTGAAGGGTTGCATAATTCACCCCTCCACTTT. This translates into CASSEGLHNSPLHF.